These 30 T cell receptor beta chains came from one sample sequenced in a study of cytomegalovirus exposure and HLA in healthy donors. This table comes from immunoSEQ multiplex PCR, and its TCRdb copy is limited to in-frame clones, with some not included. The table lists some 140,000 clones, about 86% of them singletons. The sample was PBMCs. Receptor source: a man aged 18 to 29 in good health and CMV-seronegative.

This clone occurred once. J is TRBJ2-3 and V is TRBV7-2, with TRBD2 matching over 9 bases. The J segment lost 7 bases and the V segment lost 1 base, leaving 6 bases of the junction unmatched. CDR3 length equals 15 residues. Germline assignment: CDR1 SGHTA and CDR2 FQGNSA. The CDR3 DNA is TGTGCCAGCAGCTTAGAGGCGGGAGGGGTGAATACGCAGTATTTT. Its translation is CASSLEAGGVNTQYF.

The chain employs TRBV5-1 and TRBJ1-2; possibly TRBD1 for D (6 bases). Trimming left V 0 bases short and J 4 bases short, with 16 bases between. In germline, CDR1 is SGHRS, CDR2 YFSETQ. CDR3 length equals 16 residues. The DNA of the CDR3 is TGCGCCAGCAGCTTGGGGAATCGGGGGGCGTTCTATGGCTACACCTTC. Protein: CASSLGNRGAFYGYTF.

This CDR3 reads CASSPHTRTDTQYF. The CDR3 nucleotides are TGTGCCAGCAGCCCACATACCCGCACAGATACGCAGTATTTT. The J gene is TRBJ2-3, the V gene TRBV7-2, with no clear D. CDR3 size: 14 residues. V was pared by 5 bases and J by 1 base, with 10 bases between. Germline CDR1 and CDR2: SGHTA and FQGNSA.

This clone was observed a few times. This sequence joins TRBV6-6 and TRBJ2-7; TRBD1 aligns across 8 bases. Germline V gives CDR1 MNHNY, CDR2 SVGAGI (reference sequence). This CDR3 has 14 amino acids. V was pared by 3 bases and J by 3 bases, with 4 bases of the junction left unmatched. The CDR3 DNA follows: TGTGCCAGCAGTTATGGACAGGGCAGCTACGAGCAGTACTTC. The encoded protein is CASSYGQGSYEQYF.

The CDR3 loop reads CASSPRGAGGIYEQYF. CDR3 DNA: TGTGCCAGCAGCCCCAGGGGAGCGGGGGGCATTTACGAGCAGTACTTC. The rearrangement links TRBV6-6 to TRBJ2-7; 9 positions agree with TRBD2. With V trimmed by 6 bases and J by 4 bases, 13 bases remained unmatched. Germline-derived CDR1 and CDR2 are MNHNY and SVGAGI (reference sequence). This CDR3 comprises 16 residues.

V usage is TRBV5-6 and J usage is TRBJ2-5; TRBD2 matches 7 bases. There are 16 residues in the CDR3. Germline CDR1 reads SGHDT; CDR2 reads YYEEEE. V shed 0 bases, J shed 0 bases, and the junction held 5 bases outside the gene matches. The DNA for the CDR3 is TGTGCCAGCAGCTTGGTGGCAGCGGGGTACCAAGAGACCCAGTACTTC. Its translation is CASSLVAAGYQETQYF.

This sequence joins TRBV9 and TRBJ1-1, with D possibly TRBD1 on 6 matching bases. Trimming left V 0 bases short and J 6 bases short, with 12 bases between. The length of the CDR3 is 14 residues. The V gene's germline CDR1 is SGDLS and CDR2 YYNGEE. The CDR3 nucleotides are TGTGCCAGCAGCGTAGAGGGGGTGGGCGCTGAAGCTTTCTTT. Residues: CASSVEGVGAEAFF.

The V gene is TRBV7-6, the J gene TRBJ2-5, with TRBD2 matching 12 bases. The V segment lost 2 bases and the J segment 5 bases; nucleotides outside the gene matches: 9. The CDR3 totals 17 residues. From germline, CDR1 is SGHVS and CDR2 FNYEAQ. CDR3: CASSLHGLAGFSETQYF. The CDR3 DNA reads as TGTGCCAGCAGCTTACACGGACTAGCGGGGTTCTCTGAGACCCAGTACTTC. The complete variable domain, with remaining parts taken from reference TRBV7-6 and TRBJ2-5, reads GAGVSQSPRYKVTKRGQDVALRCDPISGHVSLYWYRQALGQGPEFLTYFNYEAQQDKSGLPNDRFSAERPEGSISTLTIQRTEQRDSAMYRCASSLHGLAGFSETQYFGPGTRLLVL.

The genes are TRBV7-9 and TRBJ2-1; D ambiguous. The CDR3 length is 13 residues. The germline gives CDR1 SEHNR, CDR2 FQNEAQ (reference sequence). Trimming took 5 bases from V and 10 from J, leaving 15 bases between them. The CDR3 sequence is CASSPWSLVEQFF. DNA for the CDR3: TGTGCCAGCAGCCCCTGGTCCTTAGTAGAGCAGTTCTTC. The full variable domain, its missing parts supplied by reference TRBV7-9 and TRBJ2-1, is DTGVSQNPRHKITKRGQNVTFRCDPISEHNRLYWYRQTLGQGPEFLTYFQNEAQLEKSRLLSDRFSAERPKGSFSTLEIQRTEQGDSAMYLCASSPWSLVEQFFGPGTRLTVL.

The chain employs TRBV7-9 and TRBJ2-3; 9 nucleotides align to TRBD2. This CDR3 region has 16 residues. The junction had 4 bases not matched to a gene; V was cut back by 1 base and J by 2 bases. Looked up from germline, CDR1 is SEHNR and CDR2 is FQNEAQ (reference sequence). The CDR3 spells CASSLVLAGSTDTQYF. CDR3 bases: TGTGCCAGCAGCTTAGTCCTAGCGGGGTCCACAGATACGCAGTATTTT.

The rearrangement links TRBV5-4 to TRBJ1-5; D remains ambiguous. The germline V and J ends were trimmed by 0 bases and 7 bases, with 8 bases remaining between them. CDR3 length: 13 residues. Germline CDR1 and CDR2: SGHNT and YYREEE (reference sequence). DNA of the CDR3: TGTGCCAGCAGCTTGGGGGCAGACCAGCCCCAGCATTTT. Amino acids: CASSLGADQPQHF.

This chain uses TRBV10-1 with TRBJ2-5; 9 bases align to TRBD2. The length of the CDR3 is 16 residues. After removal of 2 bases from V and 1 base from J, the junction contained 5 bases not matched to a gene. Germline CDR1 is WNHNN and CDR2 is SYGVQD (reference sequence). CDR3 in amino acids: CASSERPSGVQETQYF. CDR3 bases: TGCGCCAGCAGTGAGAGACCTAGCGGGGTCCAAGAGACCCAGTACTTC.

This clone was observed a handful of times. The chain links TRBV18 to TRBJ1-5; 8 bases agree with TRBD1. The V gene's germline CDR1 is KGHSH and CDR2 LQKENI. With 3 bases clipped from V and 6 bases from J, the junction kept 7 bases outside the gene matches. The CDR3 extends over 15 amino acids. CDR3 residues: CASSPNDRGGQPQHF. The DNA of the CDR3 is TGTGCCAGCTCACCGAACGACAGGGGAGGTCAGCCCCAGCATTTT.

This chain joins TRBV19 and TRBJ2-7; 10 nucleotides align to TRBD2. Germline V CDR1 and CDR2: LNHDA, SQIVND (reference sequence). After removal of 4 bases from V and 4 bases from J, the junction contained 4 bases not matched to a gene. This CDR3 region has 14 residues. CDR3 coding DNA: TGTGCCAGTAGTACTAGCGGGAGTTCGTACGAGCAGTACTTC. Its protein product is CASSTSGSSYEQYF.

V gene TRBV4-1 combines with J gene TRBJ2-3; TRBD1 matches at 8 bases. V was clipped by 4 bases and J by 2 bases; unmatched bases: 14. The CDR3 totals 18 residues. The germline V gene has CDR1 MGHRA and CDR2 YSYEKL. CDR3 region: CASSLYAGTGRATDTQYF. DNA of the CDR3: TGCGCCAGCAGCCTGTATGCCGGGACAGGAAGAGCCACAGATACGCAGTATTTT.

The V gene is TRBV28, the J gene TRBJ2-7; TRBD1 agrees at 10 bases. Germline values: CDR1 MDHEN, CDR2 SYDVKM. Losses at the gene ends were 3 bases for V and 4 bases for J; bases not matched to a gene: 6. The CDR3 extends over 15 amino acids. The CDR3 reads CASSLPGQGMYEQYF. For the CDR3, the DNA is TGTGCCAGCAGTTTGCCGGGACAGGGGATGTACGAGCAGTACTTC.

This chain uses TRBV2 with TRBJ1-1; 8 bases are shared with TRBD1. This CDR3 contains 13 residues. J lost 7 bases, V lost 4 bases, and 5 bases had no gene match. Germline V gene sequence: CDR1 SNHLY, CDR2 FYNNEI. This CDR3 is CASSGDRLGEAFF. DNA for the CDR3: TGTGCCAGCAGTGGGGACAGGTTAGGTGAAGCTTTCTTT.

The V gene is TRBV11-2, the J gene TRBJ2-7, with TRBD1 as a possible D gene (5 bases). Germline V gene sequence: CDR1 SGHAT, CDR2 FQNNGV. V lost 3 bases to trimming and J lost 4 bases, with 16 bases between them. This CDR3 spans 15 amino acids. CDR3 sequence reads: CASSFQLNGAYEQYF. In nucleotides, the CDR3 is TGTGCCAGCAGCTTTCAACTAAATGGGGCTTACGAGCAGTACTTC.

The chain joins TRBV7-9 to TRBJ1-1, with D uncertain. V dropped 0 bases and J dropped 4 bases, with 9 bases sitting between them. CDR1 and CDR2 (germline): SEHNR, FQNEAQ (reference sequence). The CDR3 length is 14 residues. Written as DNA, the CDR3 is TGTGCCAGCAGCTTAGCCCGGGTCGGCACTGAAGCTTTCTTT. Its protein product is CASSLARVGTEAFF.

The V gene is TRBV9, the J gene TRBJ2-7, with a possible D match to TRBD2 (5 bases). The length of the CDR3 is 15 residues. CDR1 is SGDLS, CDR2 YYNGEE, per germline. Trimming cost V 4 bases and J 0 bases, with 14 bases left between them. This CDR3 reads CASSPGGSGSYEQYF. CDR3 in DNA: TGTGCCAGCAGCCCCGGAGGTTCTGGCTCCTACGAGCAGTACTTC.

The chain combines TRBV19 with TRBJ1-6; 9 bases agree with TRBD1. The germline V gene encodes CDR1 LNHDA and CDR2 SQIVND (reference sequence). The ends lost 8 bases at V and 10 bases at J; junction bases unmatched: 12. This CDR3 spans 15 amino acids. Written as DNA, the CDR3 is TGTGCCAGTTCCCCCACCGGGACAGGGCGCTCACCCCTCCACTTT. It yields the protein CASSPTGTGRSPLHF.

This chain connects TRBV4-3 to TRBJ1-4, with a possible D match to TRBD1 (5 bases). CDR1 is LGHNA, CDR2 YSLEER, per germline. V lost 0 bases and J lost 5, with 13 bases in between. The length of the CDR3 is 16 residues. The chain's CDR3 is CASSQDFGRANEKLFF. CDR3 nucleotide sequence: TGCGCCAGCAGCCAAGATTTCGGCAGGGCCAATGAAAAACTGTTTTTT.

The chain has TRBV5-1 and TRBJ1-1; a weak D match, TRBD1 (5 bases). V dropped 4 bases and J dropped 0 bases, with 16 bases sitting between them. The CDR3 loop spans 16 amino acids. In germline, CDR1 is SGHRS, CDR2 YFSETQ. The CDR3 loop is CASSLLQGSMNTEAFF. The CDR3 DNA follows: TGCGCCAGCAGCCTGCTGCAGGGATCGATGAACACTGAAGCTTTCTTT.

This sequence joins TRBV15 and TRBJ1-1, with a tentative D call TRBD1 (6 bases). The CDR3 sequence is 14 residues long. Trimming pared 2 bases from V and 3 bases from J, leaving 10 bases between. CDR1 LNHNV and CDR2 YYDKDF come from the germline V gene (reference sequence). This chain's CDR3 is CATSRPTGYTEAFF. The CDR3 DNA reads TGTGCCACCAGCAGACCTACAGGGTACACTGAAGCTTTCTTT. The whole variable domain, remainder taken from reference TRBV15 and TRBJ1-1, is DAMVIQNPRYQVTQFGKPVTLSCSQTLNHNVMYWYQQKSSQAPKLLFHYYDKDFNNEADTPDNFQSRRPNTSFCFLDIRSPGLGDTAMYLCATSRPTGYTEAFFGQGTRLTVV.

This sequence joins TRBV2 and TRBJ1-1, with TRBD1 matching 9 bases. J gave up 10 bases and V 9 bases, and 12 bases lay outside the gene matches. The germline gives CDR1 SNHLY, CDR2 FYNNEI. This CDR3 is 13 amino acids long. The CDR3: CARDRGDRAPAFF. In DNA, the CDR3 is TGTGCCAGGGACCGGGGGGACAGGGCCCCAGCTTTCTTT.

The CDR3 spells CASRMMVGGANTEAFF. The CDR3 coding sequence is TGTGCCAGCAGGATGATGGTGGGGGGGGCGAACACTGAAGCTTTCTTT. The chain employs TRBV2 and TRBJ1-1; the D gene is possibly TRBD1 (6 bases). The V gene lost 6 bases and the J gene lost 1 base, with 18 bases spanning the gap. Germline V gene lookup returns CDR1 SNHLY and CDR2 FYNNEI. This CDR3 spans 16 amino acids.

This clone was observed a few times. The chain employs TRBV10-3 and TRBJ2-5; 9 bases match TRBD1. The germline V gene encodes CDR1 ENHRY and CDR2 SYGVKD. This CDR3 is built from 13 residues. J lost 3 bases, V lost 5 bases, and 1 base had no gene match. This CDR3 is CAISWDREETQYF. DNA of the CDR3: TGTGCCATCAGTTGGGACAGGGAAGAGACCCAGTACTTC.

The chain carries TRBV27 and TRBJ2-7, with D perhaps matching TRBD2 (5 bases). The CDR3 sequence is 15 residues long. Germline V gives CDR1 MNHEY, CDR2 SMNVEV (reference sequence). V lost 6 bases and J 0 bases, leaving 15 bases between the germline ends. In nucleotides, the CDR3 is TGTGCCAGCAGAACAACCCGGGAAGTCTCCTACGAGCAGTACTTC. Translation gives CASRTTREVSYEQYF.

The chain uses TRBV27 and TRBJ1-2; D gene uncertain. The length of the CDR3 is 17 residues. Germline CDR1 and CDR2: MNHEY and SMNVEV (reference sequence). V lost 1 base to trimming and J lost 5 bases, with 20 bases between them. CDR3 nucleotide sequence: TGTGCCAGCAGTTTATTTCCGGCAGAGACTCCTCTGTATGGCTACACCTTC. Its translation: CASSLFPAETPLYGYTF.

The chain links TRBV7-2 to TRBJ2-6, with D possibly TRBD2 on 5 matching bases. Trimming pared 5 bases from V and 2 bases from J, leaving 13 bases between. Germline V gene sequence: CDR1 SGHTA, CDR2 FQGNSA. This CDR3 comprises 16 residues. As DNA, the CDR3 is TGTGCCAGCAGCCCCAGCTTGGGAGCTGGGGCCAACGTCCTGACTTTC. It codes for CASSPSLGAGANVLTF.